The 6 T cell receptor beta chains below all came from one sample that was sequenced in a study of PD-1 blockade in classical Hodgkin lymphoma. The protocol was immunoSEQ multiplex PCR, while the TCRdb copy is restricted to in-frame clones and leaves out a portion. The sample records around 93,000 clones, roughly 78% being singletons. Time point reported: cycle 4 day 1 (C4D1), after 6 weeks of nivolumab. All the patients suffered relapse after autologous stem cell transplantation, and brentuximab vedotin exposure differed. The starting material was peripheral blood mononuclear cells (PBMCs), obtained before the fourth cycle of nivolumab. The receptor set was obtained from a human donor with classical Hodgkin lymphoma.

CDR3 coding DNA: TGTGCCACCTCGTATTCAACGGCAGGGCCCTATGGCTACACCTTC. It yields the protein CATSYSTAGPYGYTF. This rearrangement joins TRBV19 to TRBJ1-2, with D possibly matching TRBD1 (5 bases). V was trimmed by 10 bases and J by 4 bases, leaving 22 bases between them. Germline V gives CDR1 LNHDA, CDR2 SQIVND (reference sequence). The CDR3 consists of 15 residues. The full variable domain, completed using reference TRBV19 and TRBJ1-2, is DGGITQSPKYLFRKEGQNVTLSCEQNLNHDAMYWYRQDPGQGLRLIYYSQIVNDFQKGDIAEGYSVSREKKESFPLTVTSAQKNPTAFYLCATSYSTAGPYGYTFGSGTRLTVV.

The chain joins TRBV18 to TRBJ2-1; unclear D gene. Trimming stripped 9 bases from V and 0 bases from J, with 12 bases between. Germline V gives CDR1 KGHSH, CDR2 LQKENI. This CDR3 is built from 14 residues. The CDR3 region is CASTDPSSYNEQFF. Here the CDR3 DNA reads TGTGCCAGTACCGACCCGAGCTCCTACAATGAGCAGTTCTTC.

The chain uses TRBV12-5 and TRBJ1-4; maybe TRBD1 (5 bases). This CDR3 comprises 17 residues. Trimming removed 1 base from V and 5 bases from J, with 17 bases in between. Germline V gene lookup returns CDR1 LGHNT and CDR2 FRNRAP. The CDR3 region is CASGLGPFGGGNEKLFF. The CDR3 bases are TGTGCTAGTGGTTTGGGCCCTTTTGGGGGGGGAAATGAAAAACTGTTTTTT.

The CDR3 DNA reads TGTGCCAGCTTCGCAGGGTTAAGCAACATTCAGTACTTC. Protein sequence: CASFAGLSNIQYF. The chain is built from TRBV2 and TRBJ2-4, with D possibly being TRBD1 (5 bases). The CDR3 is 13 residues long. Germline values: CDR1 SNHLY, CDR2 FYNNEI. V lost 8 bases to trimming and J lost 7 bases, with 15 bases between them.

The chain is built from TRBV9 and TRBJ2-2, with a weak D call TRBD1 (5 bases). Germline V gene data show CDR1 as SGDLS and CDR2 as YYNGEE. Trimming cost V 4 bases and J 7 bases, with 11 bases left between them. The CDR3 extends over 13 amino acids. The CDR3 is CASSWGLFGELFF. The CDR3 DNA is TGTGCCAGCAGCTGGGGCTTGTTCGGGGAGCTGTTTTTT.

The chain links TRBV7-2 to TRBJ1-5; 9 bases are shared with TRBD1. The J segment lost 7 bases and the V segment lost 2 bases, leaving 6 bases of the junction unmatched. Germline V gene data show CDR1 as SGHTA and CDR2 as FQGNSA. This CDR3 region has 15 residues. CDR3 residues: CASSLTGGRRQPQHF. The CDR3 region has the DNA TGTGCCAGCAGCTTAACAGGGGGCCGGAGACAGCCCCAGCATTTT. Full variable domain (remainder filled in from reference TRBV7-2 and TRBJ1-5): GAGVSQSPSNKVTEKGKDVELRCDPISGHTALYWYRQSLGQGLEFLIYFQGNSAPDKSGLPSDRFSAERTGGSVSTLTIQRTQQEDSAVYLCASSLTGGRRQPQHFGDGTRLSIL.